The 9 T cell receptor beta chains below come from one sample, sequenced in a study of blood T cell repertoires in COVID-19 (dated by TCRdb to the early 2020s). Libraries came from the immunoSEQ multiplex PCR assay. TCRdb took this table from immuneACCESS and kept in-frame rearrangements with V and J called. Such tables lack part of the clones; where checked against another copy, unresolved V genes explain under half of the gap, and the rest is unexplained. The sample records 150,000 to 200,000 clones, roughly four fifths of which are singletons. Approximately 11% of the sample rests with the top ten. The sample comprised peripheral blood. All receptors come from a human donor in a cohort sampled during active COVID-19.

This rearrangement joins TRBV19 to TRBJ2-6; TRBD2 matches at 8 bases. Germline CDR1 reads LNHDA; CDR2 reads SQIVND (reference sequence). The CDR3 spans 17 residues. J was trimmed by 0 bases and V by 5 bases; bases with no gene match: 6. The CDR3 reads CASSSAGGSSGANVLTF. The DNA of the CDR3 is TGTGCCAGTAGTTCCGCGGGGGGATCCTCTGGGGCCAACGTCCTGACTTTC.

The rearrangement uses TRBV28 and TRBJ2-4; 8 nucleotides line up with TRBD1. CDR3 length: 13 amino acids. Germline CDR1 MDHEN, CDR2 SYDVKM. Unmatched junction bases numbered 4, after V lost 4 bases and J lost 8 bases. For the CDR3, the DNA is TGTGCCAGCAGTTCCGGACAGGGATACATTCAGTACTTC. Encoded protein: CASSSGQGYIQYF.

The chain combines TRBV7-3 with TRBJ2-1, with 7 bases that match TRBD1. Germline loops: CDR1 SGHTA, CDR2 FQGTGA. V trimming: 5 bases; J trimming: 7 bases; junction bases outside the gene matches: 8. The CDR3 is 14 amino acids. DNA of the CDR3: TGTGCCAGCAGCCTCGACAGGGCTCGAAATGAGCAGTTCTTC. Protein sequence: CASSLDRARNEQFF.

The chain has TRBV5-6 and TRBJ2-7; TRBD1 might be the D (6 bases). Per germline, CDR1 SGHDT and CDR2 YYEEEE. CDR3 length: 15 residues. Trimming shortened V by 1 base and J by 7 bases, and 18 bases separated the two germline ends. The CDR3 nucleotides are TGTGCCAGCAGCTTGCGACAGGCCTCCCTAGGTGAGCAGTACTTC. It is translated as CASSLRQASLGEQYF.

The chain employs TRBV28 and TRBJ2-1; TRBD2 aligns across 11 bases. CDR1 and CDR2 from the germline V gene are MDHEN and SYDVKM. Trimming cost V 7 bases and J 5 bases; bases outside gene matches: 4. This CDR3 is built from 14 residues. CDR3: CASINSGGDNEQFF. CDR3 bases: TGTGCCAGCATTAATAGCGGGGGGGACAATGAGCAGTTCTTC.

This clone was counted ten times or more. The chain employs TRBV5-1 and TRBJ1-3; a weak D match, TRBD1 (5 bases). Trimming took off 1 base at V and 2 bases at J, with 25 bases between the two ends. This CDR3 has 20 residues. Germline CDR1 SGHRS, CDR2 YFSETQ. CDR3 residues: CASSLHWDPLGGATGNTIYF. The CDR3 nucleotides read TGCGCCAGCAGCTTGCATTGGGATCCCCTGGGGGGAGCTACTGGAAACACCATATATTTT.

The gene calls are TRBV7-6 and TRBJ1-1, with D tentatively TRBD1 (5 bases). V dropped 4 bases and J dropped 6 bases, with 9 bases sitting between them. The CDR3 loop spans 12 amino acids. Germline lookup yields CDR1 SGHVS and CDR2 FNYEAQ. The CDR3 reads CASSSGFAEAFF. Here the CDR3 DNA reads TGTGCCAGCAGCTCAGGGTTCGCTGAAGCTTTCTTT. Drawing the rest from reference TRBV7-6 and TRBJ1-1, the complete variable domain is GAGVSQSPRYKVTKRGQDVALRCDPISGHVSLYWYRQALGQGPEFLTYFNYEAQQDKSGLPNDRFSAERPEGSISTLTIQRTEQRDSAMYRCASSSGFAEAFFGQGTRLTVV.

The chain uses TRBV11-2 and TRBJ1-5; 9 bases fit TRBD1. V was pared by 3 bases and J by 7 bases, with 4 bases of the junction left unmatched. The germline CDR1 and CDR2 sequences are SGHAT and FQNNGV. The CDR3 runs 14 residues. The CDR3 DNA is TGTGCCAGCAGCTTCGGGACAGGGTACCAGCCCCAGCATTTT. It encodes CASSFGTGYQPQHF.

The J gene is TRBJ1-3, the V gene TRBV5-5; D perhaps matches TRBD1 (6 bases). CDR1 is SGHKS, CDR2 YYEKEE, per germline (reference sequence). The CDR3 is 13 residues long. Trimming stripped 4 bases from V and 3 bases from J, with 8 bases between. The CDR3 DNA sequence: TGTGCCAGCAGCCGGGACATTGGAAACACCATATATTTT. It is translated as CASSRDIGNTIYF.